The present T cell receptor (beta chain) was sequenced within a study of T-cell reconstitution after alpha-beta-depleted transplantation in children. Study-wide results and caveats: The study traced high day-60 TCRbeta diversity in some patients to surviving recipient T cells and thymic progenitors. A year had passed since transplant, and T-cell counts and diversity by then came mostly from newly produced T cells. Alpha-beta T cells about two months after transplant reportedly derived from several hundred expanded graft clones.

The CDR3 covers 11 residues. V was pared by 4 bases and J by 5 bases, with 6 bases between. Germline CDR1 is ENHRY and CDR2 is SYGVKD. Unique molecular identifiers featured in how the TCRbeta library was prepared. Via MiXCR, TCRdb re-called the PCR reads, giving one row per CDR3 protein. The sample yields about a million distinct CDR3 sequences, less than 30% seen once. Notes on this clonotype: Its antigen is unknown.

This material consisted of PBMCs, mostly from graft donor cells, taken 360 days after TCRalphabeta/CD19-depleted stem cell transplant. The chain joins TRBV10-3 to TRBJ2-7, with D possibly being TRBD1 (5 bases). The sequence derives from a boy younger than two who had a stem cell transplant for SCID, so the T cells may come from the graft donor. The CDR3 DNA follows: TGTGCCATCAGTGGCAGGGACGAGCAGTACTTC. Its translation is CAISGRDEQYF.